This T cell receptor beta chain was sequenced for a study of Graves' ophthalmopathy and Graves' hyperthyroidism. This clonotype occurred many times. Where ophthalmopathy was absent within 18 months of follow-up, hyperthyroidism was stable. Hyperthyroidism patients were newly diagnosed, under 2 months' duration, aged 18 to 65. From RNA, the CDR3 regions of TCR beta chains were amplified and sequenced. The workflow started with a first-round RT-PCR run with HTBI primers and then moved on to a second-round multiplex PCR. TCRdb processed the multiplex PCR reads anew with MiXCR; each CDR3 protein has one entry. This sample has roughly 610,000 distinct CDR3 sequences, with 22% found just once. V lost 6 bases and J 4 bases, leaving 13 bases between the germline ends. The CDR3 spans 13 residues. CDR1 is MNHEY, CDR2 SVGAGI, per germline.

This receptor was obtained from a young woman with stable Graves' hyperthyroidism. Some clones in this sample may be carry-over from other donors' samples. The sequenced material came from peripheral blood. The chain recombines TRBV6-5 with TRBJ2-7; D might be TRBD1 or TRBD2, each matching 5 bases. CDR3 in amino acids: CASSQRDVYEQYF. Written as DNA, the CDR3 is TGTGCCAGCAGCCAACGGGACGTTTACGAGCAGTACTTC.